Listed below are T cell receptor beta chains from one sample, sequenced in a study of technical replicates of blood from several donors. Here immunoSEQ multiplex PCR was the method, and the copy in TCRdb shows in-frame clones only, minus some. The table records tens of thousands of clones, 80% to 95% of them present only once. The specimen was T cells isolated from PBMCs. These receptors came from a human donor in good health. Both conserved end residues are part of each CDR3. The D gene is left open where the match is weak. Size tells how often a clone was seen (once, few, many) or the class of an expanded clone, and some rows leave it out.

DNA,CDR3,V,J,size,D
TGTGCCAGTAGTACATGGACAGGGGTCCCCTACAATGAGCAGTTCTTC,CASSTWTGVPYNEQFF,TRBV19,TRBJ2-1,NA,TRBD1
TGTGCCAGCATTCCAGGGCGAGTGAAGGAGACCCAGTACTTC,CASIPGRVKETQYF,TRBV6-1,TRBJ2-5,NA,NA
TGTGCCATCAGTGAGTTGGAGACAGGGACAGAGACCCAGTACTTC,CAISELETGTETQYF,TRBV10-3,TRBJ2-5,NA,TRBD1
TGTGCCAGCAGCAAACTGGACAGGGGGCAGGAGGGCTACACCTTC,CASSKLDRGQEGYTF,TRBV5-4,TRBJ1-2,NA,TRBD1
TGTGCCAGCAGTCGAACAGGGGCCAATGGGGAAAAACTGTTTTTT,CASSRTGANGEKLFF,TRBV6-5,TRBJ1-4,NA,TRBD1
TGTGCCAGTAACCCTTCCGGGAGGGCCTATGAGCAGTTCTTC,CASNPSGRAYEQFF,TRBV19,TRBJ2-1,once,TRBD2
TGCAGCGGGTTGGGGGCCAATGCCTACGAGCAGTACTTC,CSGLGANAYEQYF,TRBV29-1,TRBJ2-7,NA,NA
TGTGCCAGCAGTGCCAGCGGATTATTGGGGAACAATGAGCAGTTCTTC,CASSASGLLGNNEQFF,TRBV6-1,TRBJ2-1,NA,NA
TGTGCCAGCAGCCCTGGGGCAAGACGTACTGAAGCTTTCTTT,CASSPGARRTEAFF,TRBV7-8,TRBJ1-1,NA,NA
TGTGCCAGCAGCTTAGCAATCGGGACTTCATATGGCTACACCTTC,CASSLAIGTSYGYTF,TRBV7-9,TRBJ1-2,NA,NA
TGTGCCAGCAGACGGACAGGGGGAGTAGCGGGGGAGCAGTTCTTC,CASRRTGGVAGEQFF,TRBV7-8,TRBJ2-1,NA,TRBD1
TGTGCCAGCAGCTCTGTAGCGGGAGTGGACACCGGGGAGCTGTTTTTT,CASSSVAGVDTGELFF,TRBV11-2,TRBJ2-2,NA,TRBD2
TGTGCCAGCTCACAAGGGGTGAACACTGAAGCTTTCTTT,CASSQGVNTEAFF,TRBV18,TRBJ1-1,NA,NA
TGCGCCAGCAGCTTGGGTCCCAGCGGGGGGGCCTCGGTTCCCTACGAGCAGTACTTC,CASSLGPSGGASVPYEQYF,TRBV5-1,TRBJ2-7,NA,TRBD2
TGTGCCAGCAGCCCCGGGACTAGCGGATACAATGAGCAGTTCTTC,CASSPGTSGYNEQFF,TRBV27,TRBJ2-1,once,TRBD2
TGTGCCAGCAGCGCCGGAGGCCTAGGGCTTGCCGGGGAGCTGTTTTTT,CASSAGGLGLAGELFF,TRBV9,TRBJ2-2,few,NA
TGTGCCAGCGGGAGTAGGCTTGAGCAGTTCTTC,CASGSRLEQFF,TRBV9,TRBJ2-1,NA,NA